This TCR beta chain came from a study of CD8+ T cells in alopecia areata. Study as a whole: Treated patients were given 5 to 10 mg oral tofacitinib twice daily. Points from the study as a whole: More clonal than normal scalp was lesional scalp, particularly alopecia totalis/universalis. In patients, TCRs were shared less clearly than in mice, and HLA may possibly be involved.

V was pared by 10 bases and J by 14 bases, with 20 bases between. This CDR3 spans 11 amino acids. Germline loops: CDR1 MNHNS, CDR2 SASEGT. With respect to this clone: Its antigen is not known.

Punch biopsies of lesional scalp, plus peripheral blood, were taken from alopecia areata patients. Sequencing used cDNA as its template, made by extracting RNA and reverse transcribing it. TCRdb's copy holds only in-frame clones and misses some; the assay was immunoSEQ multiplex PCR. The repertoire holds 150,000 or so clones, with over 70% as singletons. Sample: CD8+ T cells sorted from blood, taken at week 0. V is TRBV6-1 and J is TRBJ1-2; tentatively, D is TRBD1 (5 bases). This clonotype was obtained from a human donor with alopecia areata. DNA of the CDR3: TGTGCCATCCCCGAAACAGGTGCCCTTACCTTC. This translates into CAIPETGALTF.